This T cell receptor (beta chain) was sequenced for a study of blood T cell repertoires in COVID-19. Study context: Whether acute or convalescent, the COVID-19 samples came from the United States, Italy and Spain.

CDR3 length: 12 residues. Germline-derived CDR1 and CDR2 are SGHTA and FQGNSA. The V end lost 2 bases, the J end lost 7 bases, and 8 bases lay between the germline ends. The method was immunoSEQ multiplex PCR; TCRdb's version includes in-frame clones alone and lacks a portion of them. This table holds 150,000 to 200,000 clones, approximately 81% found once. The chain is built from TRBV7-2 and TRBJ1-2; no clear D. This TCR was recovered from a human donor with acute or convalescent COVID-19. The donor label of this sample is uncertain. The specimen sequenced was peripheral blood. The CDR3 sequence: CASSLSVIGYTF. For the CDR3, the DNA is TGTGCCAGCAGCTTATCGGTGATTGGCTACACCTTC.